These 30 T cell receptor beta chains were sequenced from one sample in a study of T cells in Graves' hyperthyroidism and ophthalmopathy. The CDR3 regions of TCR beta were amplified from RNA transcripts. The primer set for the first-round RT-PCR of the TCR CDR3 was HTBI. TCRdb reprocessed the multiplex PCR reads with MiXCR, giving one entry per CDR3 protein. The data show about 420,000 distinct CDR3 sequences, about a sixth seen once. The sequencing sample was made of blood. All receptors come from a woman in her late teens or twenties with Graves' hyperthyroidism.

This clonotype was detected only a few times. V is TRBV20-1 and J is TRBJ2-4; D remains unclear. The CDR3 has 14 amino acids. Germline lookup yields CDR1 DFQATT and CDR2 SNEGSKA (reference sequence). Trimming cost V 3 bases and J 0 bases, with 9 bases left between them. The DNA of the CDR3 is TGCAGTGCTAGCGAACGCGTAGCCAAAAACATTCAGTACTTC. Translation gives CSASERVAKNIQYF.

The V call is TRBV27, the J call TRBJ1-4, with 7 bases matching TRBD1. Per germline, CDR1 MNHEY and CDR2 SMNVEV (reference sequence). This CDR3 has 17 residues. The V and J ends lost 6 bases and 6 bases, in that order; junction bases with no gene match: 16. CDR3 sequence (DNA): TGTGCCAGCAGAACGCTCGGACAGGTATTAGGGGATGAAAAACTGTTTTTT. It codes for CASRTLGQVLGDEKLFF.

This clonotype was seen repeatedly, ten times or more. The rearrangement joins TRBV11-3 to TRBJ2-5; a possible D gene is TRBD1 (6 bases). V lost 7 bases, J lost 3 bases, and 12 bases lay in between. CDR3 length: 13 residues. Germline V gene lookup returns CDR1 SGHNT and CDR2 YENEEA. CDR3 protein: CASTRAGEETQYF. CDR3 DNA sequence: TGTGCCAGCACCAGGGCAGGGGAAGAGACCCAGTACTTC.

This clonotype has at least ten counts. This rearrangement joins TRBV20-1 to TRBJ2-3; 14 nucleotides agree with TRBD2. The V segment lost 8 bases and the J segment 3 bases; nucleotides outside the gene matches: 7. CDR3 length equals 15 residues. Per the germline V gene, CDR1 is DFQATT and CDR2 is SNEGSKA (reference sequence). The CDR3 DNA reads TGCAGTTTGACTAGCGGGGGGGCTGGAACAGATACGCAGTATTTT. It yields the protein CSLTSGGAGTDTQYF.

At least ten counts were recorded for this clonotype. The genes are TRBV2 and TRBJ2-7, with 8 bases aligning to TRBD1. This CDR3 has 14 amino acids. V gave up 6 bases and J gave up 7 bases; unmatched junction bases: 11. CDR1 SNHLY and CDR2 FYNNEI come from the germline V gene. CDR3 DNA sequence: TGTGCCAGCAGCTACAGGGGGGACATGGTTGAGCAGTACTTC. This gives the protein CASSYRGDMVEQYF.

In its sample, this clonotype was seen many times. The chain employs TRBV20-1 and TRBJ2-7; D unresolved. The V gene lost 3 bases and the J gene lost 0 bases, with 12 bases spanning the gap. The germline V gene has CDR1 DFQATT and CDR2 SNEGSKA (reference sequence). The CDR3 is 14 residues long. The CDR3 DNA follows: TGCAGTGCTAGCGGTTCACGAAGCTCCTACGAGCAGTACTTC. This gives the protein CSASGSRSSYEQYF.

This clonotype showed up many times. The chain couples TRBV11-2 to TRBJ2-7; the match to TRBD1 covers 7 bases. Germline V gene data show CDR1 as SGHAT and CDR2 as FQNNGV. After removal of 5 bases from V and 6 bases from J, the junction contained 7 bases not matched to a gene. This CDR3 comprises 13 residues. The CDR3 region is CASSPMDRREQYF. CDR3 nucleotide sequence: TGTGCCAGCAGCCCCATGGACAGGCGCGAGCAGTACTTC. The complete variable domain, with remaining parts taken from reference TRBV11-2 and TRBJ2-7, reads EAGVAQSPRYKIIEKRQSVAFWCNPISGHATLYWYQQILGQGPKLLIQFQNNGVVDDSQLPKDRFSAERLKGVDSTLKIQPAKLEDSAVYLCASSPMDRREQYFGPGTRLTVT.

CDR3 nucleotide sequence: TGTGCCAGCAGTTTTATTAGCGGGGGGACAAACTACGAGCAGTACTTC. Amino acid sequence: CASSFISGGTNYEQYF. The chain couples TRBV28 to TRBJ2-7; 10 positions match TRBD2. Germline trimming cut 3 bases from V and 3 bases from J; bases unmatched to any gene: 8. This CDR3 is 16 amino acids long. The germline CDR1 and CDR2 sequences are MDHEN and SYDVKM.

This clonotype occurred many times. V usage is TRBV2 and J usage is TRBJ2-1; D is possibly TRBD1 (6 bases). The ends were cut back, 8 bases at V and 2 bases at J, with 13 bases in the middle. The germline V gene encodes CDR1 SNHLY and CDR2 FYNNEI. This CDR3 has 14 residues. For the CDR3, the DNA is TGTGCCAGCGGCCGGGACATAACCTACAATGAGCAGTTCTTC. Its translation is CASGRDITYNEQFF.

V and J are TRBV20-1 and TRBJ2-7; D gene unclear. Germline V gives CDR1 DFQATT, CDR2 SNEGSKA (reference sequence). Trimming removed 0 bases at V and 5 bases at J, with 17 bases between. The length of the CDR3 is 15 residues. In DNA, the CDR3 is TGCAGTGCTAGAGATCAGGCCAGGAAGTTAAACGAGCAGTACTTC. Translating gives CSARDQARKLNEQYF.

This clonotype was counted ten times or more. The chain has TRBV11-2 and TRBJ2-7; perhaps TRBD2 as D (6 bases). The CDR3 runs 13 residues. V was trimmed by 3 bases and J by 3 bases, leaving 9 bases between them. CDR1 and CDR2 (germline): SGHAT, FQNNGV. CDR3 in amino acids: CASSLSGDYEQYF. The CDR3 DNA follows: TGTGCCAGCAGCTTGTCGGGGGACTACGAGCAGTACTTC.

In this sample, this clonotype turned up many times. V gene TRBV27 combines with J gene TRBJ2-1; D is ambiguous. Germline CDR1 reads MNHEY; CDR2 reads SMNVEV (reference sequence). The germline V and J ends were trimmed by 6 bases and 0 bases, with 18 bases remaining between them. The CDR3 sequence is 17 residues long. CDR3 bases: TGTGCCAGCAGCTGCCCGATAGACGTCAGCTCCTACAATGAGCAGTTCTTC. It codes for CASSCPIDVSSYNEQFF.

The sample holds many counts of this clonotype. The V gene is TRBV9, the J gene TRBJ1-2, with 10 bases aligning to TRBD1. The CDR3 spans 15 residues. Losses at the gene ends were 1 base for V and 5 bases for J; bases not matched to a gene: 5. Germline V gene data show CDR1 as SGDLS and CDR2 as YYNGEE. CDR3 region: CASSVRDRGIYGYTF. CDR3 sequence (DNA): TGTGCCAGCAGCGTAAGGGACAGGGGTATTTATGGCTACACCTTC.

On this clonotype: A much larger clone is a single base away; this may be a read error. The genes are TRBV6-1 and TRBJ1-2, with 7 bases identical to TRBD1. Per germline, CDR1 MNHNS and CDR2 SASEGT. The CDR3 is 15 residues long. The CDR3 region is CASSLDPGTVYGYTF. The CDR3 region has the DNA TGCGCCAGCAGCCTCGACCCCGGGACAGTGTATGGCTACACCTTC.

In this sample, this clonotype turned up many times. The CDR3: CASSLGVEVETQYF. The CDR3 coding sequence is TGTGCCAGCAGCTTAGGGGTTGAGGTAGAGACCCAGTACTTC. V usage is TRBV11-2 and J usage is TRBJ2-5; D is unclear. Trimming took 1 base from V and 4 from J, leaving 10 bases between them. The CDR3 is made up of 14 amino acids. Germline values: CDR1 SGHAT, CDR2 FQNNGV.

This clonotype appeared many times. The rearrangement uses TRBV20-1 and TRBJ2-4; D not certain. The CDR3 runs 13 residues. V lost 6 bases to trimming and J lost 2 bases, with 11 bases between them. CDR1 and CDR2 (germline): DFQATT, SNEGSKA (reference sequence). The CDR3 loop reads CSAEWVSKNIQYF. Written as DNA, the CDR3 is TGCAGTGCCGAGTGGGTCTCCAAAAACATTCAGTACTTC.

This clonotype was counted only a few times. The CDR3 coding sequence is TGCAGTGCTAGAGGTCGACGGAACACCGGGGAGCTGTTTTTT. Its protein product is CSARGRRNTGELFF. The chain recombines TRBV20-1 with TRBJ2-2; D is undetermined. The ends were cut back, 1 base at V and 1 base at J, with 7 bases in the middle. Germline V gives CDR1 DFQATT, CDR2 SNEGSKA (reference sequence). CDR3 size: 14 residues.

V gene TRBV20-1 combines with J gene TRBJ2-5; the match to TRBD2 covers 12 bases. The V gene's germline CDR1 is DFQATT and CDR2 SNEGSKA (reference sequence). The CDR3 has 12 amino acids. CDR3 coding DNA: TGCGGATCTAGCGGGGGGGAAGAGACCCAGTACTTC. Amino acid sequence: CGSSGGEETQYF.

The chain recombines TRBV6-2 or TRBV6-3 with TRBJ1-4, with D perhaps TRBD1 (6 bases). The V and J ends lost 6 bases and 0 bases respectively, with 8 bases between them. The length of the CDR3 is 14 residues. The germline gives CDR1 MNHEY, CDR2 SVGEGT. This chain's CDR3 is CASRRTATNEKLFF. The CDR3 DNA is TGTGCCAGCAGGAGGACAGCAACTAATGAAAAACTGTTTTTT.

This clonotype was counted at least ten times. The V gene is TRBV20-1, the J gene TRBJ2-7; TRBD1 matches at 7 bases. The CDR3 covers 15 residues. After removal of 0 bases from V and 3 bases from J, the junction contained 8 bases not matched to a gene. The germline V gene encodes CDR1 DFQATT and CDR2 SNEGSKA (reference sequence). In nucleotides, the CDR3 is TGCAGTGCTAGAGATCCGGGACAGAACAACTACGAGCAGTACTTC. It translates to CSARDPGQNNYEQYF.

This clonotype was picked up a small number of times. The CDR3 region has the DNA TGTGCCATCAGTGAGTCGACTGGGACTAGGTCGGGGAAGACCCAGTACTTC. Protein sequence: CAISESTGTRSGKTQYF. This chain connects TRBV10-3 to TRBJ2-5; 8 bases agree with TRBD2. The germline V gene encodes CDR1 ENHRY and CDR2 SYGVKD. This CDR3 is 17 amino acids long. V was clipped by 0 bases and J by 6 bases; unmatched bases: 12.

This clonotype occurred once. This rearrangement joins TRBV12-3 or TRBV12-4 to TRBJ1-5; tentatively, D is TRBD1 (6 bases). The V gene lost 3 bases and the J gene lost 11 bases, with 17 bases spanning the gap. The CDR3 covers 14 residues. This CDR3 is CASSFLGLSGAQHF. The CDR3 nucleotides read TGTGCCAGCAGTTTTCTGGGACTGTCAGGGGCCCAGCATTTT.

The CDR3 DNA reads TGTGCCAGCAAGTCAACGGACAGGGGAACCGGGGAGCTGTTTTTT. Its protein is CASKSTDRGTGELFF. V and J are TRBV9 and TRBJ2-2; TRBD1 agrees at 9 bases. Germline values: CDR1 SGDLS, CDR2 YYNGEE. V was pared by 6 bases and J by 5 bases, with 8 bases of the junction left unmatched. This CDR3 contains 15 residues.

The V call is TRBV19, the J call TRBJ1-1; 10 nucleotides agree with TRBD1. The V gene end was trimmed by 6 bases and the J gene end by 4 bases; junction bases not matched to a gene: 5. The germline CDR1 and CDR2 sequences are LNHDA and SQIVND (reference sequence). The CDR3 has 14 residues. CDR3 in DNA: TGTGCCAGTAGCGACAGGGGGCAAAGCACTGAAGCTTTCTTT. The encoded protein is CASSDRGQSTEAFF. Based on the CDR3 plus reference TRBV19 and TRBJ1-1, the full variable domain is DGGITQSPKYLFRKEGQNVTLSCEQNLNHDAMYWYRQDPGQGLRLIYYSQIVNDFQKGDIAEGYSVSREKKESFPLTVTSAQKNPTAFYLCASSDRGQSTEAFFGQGTRLTVV.

This clonotype showed up just a few times. The chain carries TRBV10-3 and TRBJ2-3, with 14 bases that match TRBD2. The germline V gene has CDR1 ENHRY and CDR2 SYGVKD. Germline trimming cut 6 bases from V and 5 bases from J; bases unmatched to any gene: 1. The CDR3 covers 14 residues. The CDR3 is CAIRGTSGGDTQYF. CDR3 nucleotides: TGTGCCATCAGGGGGACTAGCGGGGGAGATACGCAGTATTTT.

This clonotype occurred a few times. The V call is TRBV4-1, the J call TRBJ2-7; 7 nucleotides match TRBD2. The germline gives CDR1 MGHRA, CDR2 YSYEKL. The CDR3 contains 14 residues. The ends lost 0 bases at V and 3 bases at J; junction bases unmatched: 2. The chain's CDR3 is CASSQDWGGYEQYF. Written as DNA, the CDR3 is TGCGCCAGCAGCCAAGATTGGGGGGGCTACGAGCAGTACTTC.

This clonotype came up many times. This chain connects TRBV19 to TRBJ1-2; perhaps TRBD1 as D (5 bases). The CDR3 consists of 14 residues. V was cut by 5 bases and J by 1 base, with 11 bases left in between. CDR1 and CDR2 from the germline V gene are LNHDA and SQIVND (reference sequence). CDR3 amino acids: CASSGDSLNYGYTF. Here the CDR3 DNA reads TGTGCCAGTAGTGGGGACTCACTTAACTATGGCTACACCTTC.

This clonotype was found a few times. The chain recombines TRBV14 with TRBJ1-6; TRBD1 might be the D (5 bases). The CDR3 is 17 residues long. Germline CDR1 and CDR2: SGHDN and FVKESK. V was clipped by 0 bases and J by 5 bases, with 14 bases between them. The CDR3 here is CASSQDVGVSNNSPLHF. CDR3 nucleotide sequence: TGTGCCAGCAGCCAAGATGTAGGGGTTTCAAATAATTCACCCCTCCACTTT.

This clonotype was counted a few times. V usage is TRBV19 and J usage is TRBJ2-7; a weak D match, TRBD1 (5 bases). Trimming removed 2 bases at V and 2 bases at J, with 13 bases between. The V gene's germline CDR1 is LNHDA and CDR2 SQIVND (reference sequence). The CDR3 contains 15 residues. In DNA, the CDR3 is TGTGCCAGTAGTATAAGGGGTACACTCACCTACGAGCAGTACTTC. Its protein product is CASSIRGTLTYEQYF.

V gene TRBV5-6 combines with J gene TRBJ2-3, with D perhaps TRBD2 (5 bases). This CDR3 is 15 amino acids long. CDR1 SGHDT and CDR2 YYEEEE come from the germline V gene. With 2 bases removed from V and 1 base from J, the gap between germline ends came to 11 bases. CDR3 residues: CASSFWARGTDTQYF. Here the CDR3 DNA reads TGTGCCAGCAGCTTCTGGGCGCGGGGCACAGATACGCAGTATTTT.